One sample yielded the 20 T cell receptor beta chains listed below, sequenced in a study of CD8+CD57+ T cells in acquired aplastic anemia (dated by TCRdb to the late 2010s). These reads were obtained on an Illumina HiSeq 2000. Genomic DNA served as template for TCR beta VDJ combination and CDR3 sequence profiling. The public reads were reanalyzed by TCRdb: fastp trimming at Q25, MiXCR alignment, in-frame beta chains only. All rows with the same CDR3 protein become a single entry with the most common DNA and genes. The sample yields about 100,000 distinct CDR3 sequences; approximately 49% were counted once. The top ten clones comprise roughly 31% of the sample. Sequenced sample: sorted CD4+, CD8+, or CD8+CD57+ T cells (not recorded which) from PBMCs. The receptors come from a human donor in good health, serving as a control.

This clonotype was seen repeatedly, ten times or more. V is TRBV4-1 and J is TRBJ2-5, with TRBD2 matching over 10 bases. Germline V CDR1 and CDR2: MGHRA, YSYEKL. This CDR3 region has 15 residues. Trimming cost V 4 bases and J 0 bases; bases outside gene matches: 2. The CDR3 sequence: CASSPLAGDQETQYF. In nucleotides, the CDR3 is TGCGCCAGCAGCCCTCTAGCGGGGGACCAAGAGACCCAGTACTTC.

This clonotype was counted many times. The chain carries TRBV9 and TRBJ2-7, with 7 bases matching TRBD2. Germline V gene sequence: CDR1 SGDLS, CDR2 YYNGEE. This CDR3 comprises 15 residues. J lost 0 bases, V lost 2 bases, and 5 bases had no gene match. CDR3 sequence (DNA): TGTGCCAGCAGCGTCTCTAGCGGTCTCTCCTACGAGCAGTACTTC. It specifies CASSVSSGLSYEQYF.

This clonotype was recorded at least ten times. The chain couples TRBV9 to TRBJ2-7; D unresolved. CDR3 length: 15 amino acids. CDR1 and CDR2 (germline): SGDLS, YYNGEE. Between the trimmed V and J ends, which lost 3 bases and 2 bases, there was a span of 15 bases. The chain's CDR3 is CASSETRDLTYEQYF. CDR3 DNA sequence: TGTGCCAGCAGCGAGACAAGGGATCTAACCTACGAGCAGTACTTC.

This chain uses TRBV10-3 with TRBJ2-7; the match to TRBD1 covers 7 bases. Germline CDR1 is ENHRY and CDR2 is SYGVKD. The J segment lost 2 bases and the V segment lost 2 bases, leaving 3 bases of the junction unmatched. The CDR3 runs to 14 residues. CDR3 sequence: CAISEQGVAYEQYF. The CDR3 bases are TGTGCCATCAGTGAGCAGGGGGTGGCCTACGAGCAGTACTTC.

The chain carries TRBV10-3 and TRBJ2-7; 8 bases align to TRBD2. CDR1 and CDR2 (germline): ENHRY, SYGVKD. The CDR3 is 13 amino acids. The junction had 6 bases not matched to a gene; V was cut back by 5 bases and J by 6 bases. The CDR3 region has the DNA TGTGCCATCAGTTGGAGCGGGGGTGGCGAGCAGTACTTC. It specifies CAISWSGGGEQYF.

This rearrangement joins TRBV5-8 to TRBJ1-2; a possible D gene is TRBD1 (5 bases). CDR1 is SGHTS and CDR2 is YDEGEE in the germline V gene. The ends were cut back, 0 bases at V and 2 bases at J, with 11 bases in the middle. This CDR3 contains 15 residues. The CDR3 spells CASSLGGRANYGYTF. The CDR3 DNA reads TGTGCCAGCAGCTTGGGGGGCAGGGCCAACTATGGCTACACCTTC.

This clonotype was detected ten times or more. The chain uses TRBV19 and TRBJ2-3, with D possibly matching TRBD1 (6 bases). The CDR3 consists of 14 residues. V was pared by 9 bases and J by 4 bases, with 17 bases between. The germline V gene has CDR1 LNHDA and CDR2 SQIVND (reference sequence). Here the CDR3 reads CASRTGFWADTQYF. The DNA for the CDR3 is TGTGCCAGCCGTACAGGGTTTTGGGCAGATACGCAGTATTTT.

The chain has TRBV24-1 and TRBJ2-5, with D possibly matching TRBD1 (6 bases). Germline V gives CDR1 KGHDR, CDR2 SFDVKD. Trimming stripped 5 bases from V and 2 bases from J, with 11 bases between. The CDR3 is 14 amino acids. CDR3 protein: CATSAGTPQETQYF. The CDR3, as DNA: TGTGCCACCAGTGCAGGGACACCACAAGAGACCCAGTACTTC.

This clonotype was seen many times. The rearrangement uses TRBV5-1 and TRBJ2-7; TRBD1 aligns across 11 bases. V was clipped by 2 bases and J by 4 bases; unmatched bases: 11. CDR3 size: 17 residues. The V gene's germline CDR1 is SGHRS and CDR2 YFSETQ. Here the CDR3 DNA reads TGCGCCAGCAGCTTAGGCGGACAGGGGGCCACTCTTTACGAGCAGTACTTC. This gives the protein CASSLGGQGATLYEQYF.

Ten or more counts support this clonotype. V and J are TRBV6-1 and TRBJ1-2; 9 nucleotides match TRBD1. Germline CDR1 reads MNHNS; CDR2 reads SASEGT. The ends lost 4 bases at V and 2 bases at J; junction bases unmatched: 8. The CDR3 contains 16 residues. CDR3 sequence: CASSVDPGTGNYGYTF. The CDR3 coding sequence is TGTGCCAGCAGTGTTGACCCCGGGACAGGGAACTATGGCTACACCTTC.

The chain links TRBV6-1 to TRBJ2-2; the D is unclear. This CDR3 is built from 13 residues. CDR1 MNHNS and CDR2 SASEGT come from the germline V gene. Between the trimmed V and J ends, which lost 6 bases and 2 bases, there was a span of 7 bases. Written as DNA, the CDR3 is TGTGCCAGCAGAAACGAAAACACCGGGGAGCTGTTTTTT. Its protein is CASRNENTGELFF.

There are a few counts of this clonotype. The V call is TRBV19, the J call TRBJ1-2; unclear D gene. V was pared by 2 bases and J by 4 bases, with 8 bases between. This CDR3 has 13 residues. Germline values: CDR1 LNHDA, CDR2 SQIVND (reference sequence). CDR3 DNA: TGTGCCAGTAGTATATTAGACCGCTATGGCTACACCTTC. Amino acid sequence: CASSILDRYGYTF.

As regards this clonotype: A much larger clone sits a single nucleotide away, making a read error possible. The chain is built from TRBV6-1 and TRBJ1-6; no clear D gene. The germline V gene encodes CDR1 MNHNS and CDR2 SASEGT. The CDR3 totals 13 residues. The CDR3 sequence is CATTGAYNSPLRF. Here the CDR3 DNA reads TGTGCCACCACCGGAGCTTATAATTCACCCCTCCGCTTT.

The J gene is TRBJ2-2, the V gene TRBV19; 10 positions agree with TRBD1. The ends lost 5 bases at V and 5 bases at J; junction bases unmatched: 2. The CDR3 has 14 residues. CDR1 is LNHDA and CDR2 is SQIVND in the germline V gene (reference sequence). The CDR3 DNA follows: TGTGCCAGTAGTCCGGGACAGGGGACCGGGGAGCTGTTTTTT. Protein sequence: CASSPGQGTGELFF.

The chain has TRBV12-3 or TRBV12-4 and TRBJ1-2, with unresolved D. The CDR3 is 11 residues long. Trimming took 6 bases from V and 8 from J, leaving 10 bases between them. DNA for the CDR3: TGTGCCAGCAGACGGAGCGGGGGCTACACCTTC. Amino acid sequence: CASRRSGGYTF.

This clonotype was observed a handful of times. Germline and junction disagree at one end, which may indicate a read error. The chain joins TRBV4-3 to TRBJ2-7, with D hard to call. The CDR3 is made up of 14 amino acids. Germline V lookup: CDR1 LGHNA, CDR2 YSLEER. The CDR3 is CASSQDNGWIEQCF. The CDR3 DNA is TGCGCCAGCAGCCAAGACAACGGGTGGATTGAGCAGTGCTTC.

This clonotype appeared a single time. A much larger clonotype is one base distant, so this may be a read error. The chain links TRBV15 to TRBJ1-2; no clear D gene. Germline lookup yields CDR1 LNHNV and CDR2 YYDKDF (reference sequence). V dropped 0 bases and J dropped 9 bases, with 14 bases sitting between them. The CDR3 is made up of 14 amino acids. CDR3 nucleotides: TGTGCCACCAGCAGAGATTTGAAGGGTTATAGCTACACCTTC. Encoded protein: CATSRDLKGYSYTF.

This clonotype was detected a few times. The DNA of the CDR3 is TGTGCCAGCAGCTTGGGCAGGGGGATCAAAAACGAGCAGTACTTC. It is translated as CASSLGRGIKNEQYF. This sequence joins TRBV5-4 and TRBJ2-7; 7 bases fit TRBD1. The germline V gene has CDR1 SGHNT and CDR2 YYREEE (reference sequence). The junction had 8 bases not matched to a gene; V was cut back by 0 bases and J by 5 bases. The CDR3 contains 15 residues. Full variable domain (rest looked up from reference TRBV5-4 and TRBJ2-7): ETGVTQSPTHLIKTRGQQVTLRCSSQSGHNTVSWYQQALGQGPQFIFQYYREEENGRGNFPPRFSGLQFPNYSSELNVNALELDDSALYLCASSLGRGIKNEQYFGPGTRLTVT.

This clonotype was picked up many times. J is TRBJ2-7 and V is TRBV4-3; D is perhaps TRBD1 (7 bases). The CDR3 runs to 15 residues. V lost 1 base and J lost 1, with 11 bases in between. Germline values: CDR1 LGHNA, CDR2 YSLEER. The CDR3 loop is CASSQAQGGSYEQYF. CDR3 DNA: TGCGCCAGCAGCCAAGCTCAGGGGGGATCCTACGAGCAGTACTTC.

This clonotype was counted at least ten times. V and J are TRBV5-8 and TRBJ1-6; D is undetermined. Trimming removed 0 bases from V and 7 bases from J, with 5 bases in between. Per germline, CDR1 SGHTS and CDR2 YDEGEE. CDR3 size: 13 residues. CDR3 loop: CASSLVFNSPLHF. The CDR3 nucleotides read TGTGCCAGCAGCTTGGTTTTCAATTCACCCCTCCACTTT.